The next 27 T cell receptor beta chains were all read from a single sample in a study of immune characterization of retroperitoneal liposarcoma. TCRdb used MiXCR to reprocess the PCR reads, holding one entry per CDR3 protein. The sample includes a few thousand distinct CDR3 sequences, 25% to 30% of them seen just once. Sequencing was done on a sample of tumor tissue. Receptor source: a female donor with retroperitoneal liposarcoma.

This chain uses TRBV6-1 with TRBJ1-6; a weak D match, TRBD1 (5 bases). Germline V CDR1 and CDR2: MNHNS, SASEGT. The V end lost 3 bases, the J end lost 7 bases, and 13 bases lay between the germline ends. The CDR3 consists of 15 residues. CDR3 DNA: TGTGCCAGCAGTGAGGGGGGGGGAGGGAATTCACCCCTCCACTTT. Encoded protein: CASSEGGGGNSPLHF.

This clonotype is deemed medium-sized. This chain links TRBV12-5 with TRBJ2-5; possible D gene TRBD1, 5 bases. The CDR3 has 15 residues. The V end was cut by 5 bases, the J end by 5 bases, with 18 bases between. CDR1 and CDR2 (germline): LGHNT, FRNRAP. The CDR3 spells CASGPSAQGRETQYF. CDR3 in DNA: TGTGCTAGTGGTCCTTCCGCCCAGGGAAGGGAGACCCAGTACTTC.

This clonotype is deemed medium-sized. This sequence joins TRBV11-3 and TRBJ2-1, with 8 bases matching TRBD2. The CDR3 is made up of 19 amino acids. Trimming removed 1 base from V and 8 bases from J; junction bases left unmatched: 19. In germline, CDR1 is SGHNT, CDR2 YENEEA. In DNA form, the CDR3 reads TGTGCCAGCAGCTTAGGAGCCCTCGTCGGACTAGCATGGTACCATGAGCAGTTCTTC. Translated: CASSLGALVGLAWYHEQFF. The full variable domain, completed using reference TRBV11-3 and TRBJ2-1, is EAGVVQSPRYKIIEKKQPVAFWCNPISGHNTLYWYLQNLGQGPELLIRYENEEAVDDSQLPKDRFSAERLKGVDSTLKIQPAELGDSAVYLCASSLGALVGLAWYHEQFFGPGTRLTVL.

This chain links TRBV7-2 with TRBJ1-2, with 7 bases aligning to TRBD1. The V gene end was trimmed by 3 bases and the J gene end by 3 bases; junction bases not matched to a gene: 4. This CDR3 comprises 14 residues. Germline-derived CDR1 and CDR2 are SGHTA and FQGNSA. The CDR3 region is CASSLRDRDYGYTF. As DNA, the CDR3 is TGTGCCAGCAGCTTGAGGGACAGAGACTATGGCTACACCTTC. Looking up the rest from reference TRBV7-2 and TRBJ1-2 gives the full variable domain: GAGVSQSPSNKVTEKGKDVELRCDPISGHTALYWYRQSLGQGLEFLIYFQGNSAPDKSGLPSDRFSAERTGGSVSTLTIQRTQQEDSAVYLCASSLRDRDYGYTFGSGTRLTVV.

This clonotype showed up just a few times. This sequence joins TRBV18 and TRBJ2-1; 9 bases are shared with TRBD2. The trim removed 2 bases at V and 4 bases at J, leaving 9 bases unmatched. CDR1 KGHSH and CDR2 LQKENI come from the germline V gene. The CDR3 is 17 residues long. CDR3 amino acids: CASSPKGQAGGYNEQFF. The CDR3 DNA is TGTGCCAGCTCACCAAAGGGGCAAGCGGGAGGTTACAATGAGCAGTTCTTC.

This chain joins TRBV27 and TRBJ2-3; tentatively, D is TRBD1 (6 bases). The germline V gene encodes CDR1 MNHEY and CDR2 SMNVEV (reference sequence). Trimming stripped 7 bases from V and 0 bases from J, with 23 bases between. The CDR3 consists of 18 residues. The CDR3 reads CASIPAPVGQMSTDTQYF. The CDR3 DNA reads as TGTGCCAGCATCCCCGCCCCGGTCGGACAGATGAGCACAGATACGCAGTATTTT.

V and J are TRBV27 and TRBJ1-1, with D perhaps TRBD1 (5 bases). CDR1 is MNHEY, CDR2 SMNVEV, per germline (reference sequence). This CDR3 comprises 14 residues. Trimming pared 4 bases from V and 6 bases from J, leaving 15 bases between. CDR3 sequence (DNA): TGTGCCAGCAGTTCTCCTGCCCAGACAGCTGAAGCTTTCTTT. Translated, it gives CASSSPAQTAEAFF.

This clonotype turned up a few times. The chain combines TRBV9 with TRBJ2-3; 14 bases line up with TRBD2. Germline values: CDR1 SGDLS, CDR2 YYNGEE. The V gene end was trimmed by 4 bases and the J gene end by 1 base; junction bases not matched to a gene: 8. The CDR3 contains 18 residues. The DNA of the CDR3 is TGTGCCAGCAGCCCTGGACTAGCGGGAGGAGGCGGCACAGATACGCAGTATTTT. This encodes CASSPGLAGGGGTDTQYF.

The genes are TRBV11-2 and TRBJ1-2; no definite D call. The CDR3 is 13 amino acids. Trimming stripped 5 bases from V and 4 bases from J, with 11 bases between. Germline values: CDR1 SGHAT, CDR2 FQNNGV. The CDR3 sequence is CASSPDLTYGYTF. CDR3 nucleotide sequence: TGTGCCAGCAGCCCAGACCTTACCTATGGCTACACCTTC.

The rearrangement uses TRBV6-1 and TRBJ2-5, with 11 bases that match TRBD2. The closer fit of TRBJ2-7 to the DNA end suggests the J call may be wrong. The CDR3 extends over 15 amino acids. CDR1 and CDR2 (germline): MNHNS, SASEGT. The CDR3 spells CASGGSSGRPYEQYF. The CDR3 coding sequence is TGTGCCAGCGGGGGGTCTAGCGGGAGGCCCTACGAGCAGTACTTC.

By its share, this clonotype is medium-sized (0.01 to 0.1%). This rearrangement joins TRBV7-2 to TRBJ2-1; possibly TRBD1 for D (5 bases). Germline lookup yields CDR1 SGHTA and CDR2 FQGNSA. Trimming stripped 5 bases from V and 0 bases from J, with 11 bases between. The CDR3 is made up of 15 amino acids. CDR3 nucleotides: TGTGCCAGCAGCGGGGCGCCTAGCTCCTACAATGAGCAGTTCTTC. Translating it yields CASSGAPSSYNEQFF.

Note on this clonotype: A much larger clone lies a single base off, so this may be a read error. V usage is TRBV19 and J usage is TRBJ2-3; a weak D match, TRBD2 (5 bases). The V gene's germline CDR1 is LNHDA and CDR2 SQIVND (reference sequence). CDR3 size: 13 residues. The CDR3 bases are TGTGCTCTTAACCAGGAGGGCACAGATACGCAGTATTTT. Translation: CALNQEGTDTQYF.

The chain joins TRBV6-5 to TRBJ2-1, with a possible D match to TRBD1 (5 bases). Judging by the DNA end, TRBJ2-7 fits better; the J call may be wrong. The CDR3 loop spans 14 amino acids. The germline V gene encodes CDR1 MNHEY and CDR2 SVGAGI. The chain's CDR3 is CASSPWQGPYEQYF. CDR3 coding DNA: TGTGCCAGCAGTCCCTGGCAGGGCCCCTACGAGCAGTACTTC.

This clonotype was counted only a few times. The V call is TRBV10-2, the J call TRBJ2-1, with 13 bases that match TRBD2. The J call may be in error: the DNA end matches TRBJ2-7 better. Looked up from germline, CDR1 is WSHSY and CDR2 is SAAADI. This CDR3 contains 15 residues. The CDR3 spells CATRTSGSLNEEQYF. Here the CDR3 DNA reads TGCGCCACCCGGACTAGCGGGAGTTTAAACGAGGAGCAGTACTTC.

By sample share, this clonotype is medium-sized. The rearrangement joins TRBV11-2 to TRBJ2-5; TRBD2 matches 9 bases. The J call may be mistaken, given a closer DNA end match to TRBJ2-7. This CDR3 contains 16 residues. CDR1 is SGHAT, CDR2 FQNNGV, per germline. The CDR3: CASSLGVAGEHYEQYF. CDR3 sequence (DNA): TGTGCCAGCAGCTTAGGGGTAGCGGGAGAACACTACGAGCAGTACTTC.

Within the sample, this clonotype is medium-sized. This chain uses TRBV10-2 with TRBJ1-1, with no clear D. The germline gives CDR1 WSHSY, CDR2 SAAADI. With 7 bases removed from V and 5 bases from J, the gap between germline ends came to 5 bases. The length of the CDR3 is 10 residues. DNA of the CDR3: TGCGCCAGCATCGGGACTGAAGCTTTCTTT. Protein sequence: CASIGTEAFF.

By its share, this clonotype is large. The chain carries TRBV28 and TRBJ2-1, with 7 nucleotides matching TRBD1. V dropped 5 bases and J dropped 4; count of bases not matched to a gene: 8. The CDR3 is 15 amino acids. Germline loops: CDR1 MDHEN, CDR2 SYDVKM. CDR3 bases: TGTGCCAGCAGTCCACAGGGGCCTATTTACAATGAGCAGTTCTTC. This codes for CASSPQGPIYNEQFF. Complete variable domain (other parts from reference TRBV28 and TRBJ2-1): DVKVTQSSRYLVKRTGEKVFLECVQDMDHENMFWYRQDPGLGLRLIYFSYDVKMKEKGDIPEGYSVSREKKERFSLILESASTNQTSMYLCASSPQGPIYNEQFFGPGTRLTVL.

The chain links TRBV6-6 to TRBJ2-2; 12 nucleotides agree with TRBD2. CDR1 is MNHNY, CDR2 SVGAGI, per germline (reference sequence). With V trimmed by 5 bases and J by 0 bases, 7 bases remained unmatched. This CDR3 has 18 residues. CDR3 bases: TGTGCCAGCAGTCCTGGGACTAGCGGGTTAGCGAACACCGGGGAGCTGTTTTTT. This codes for CASSPGTSGLANTGELFF.

J is TRBJ2-5 and V is TRBV25-1; TRBD2 might be the D (5 bases). The end of the DNA fits TRBJ2-1 better, so the J call may be wrong. Germline V gene sequence: CDR1 MGHDK, CDR2 SYGVNS. This CDR3 is 15 amino acids long. The CDR3 DNA is TGTGCCAGCAGTGATGGAGCGGATCCCTACAATGAGCAGTTCTTC. Protein sequence: CASSDGADPYNEQFF.

This clonotype is termed medium-sized. The chain employs TRBV7-2 and TRBJ2-5; TRBD1 matches 9 bases. Germline V lookup: CDR1 SGHTA, CDR2 FQGNSA. The CDR3 is made up of 16 amino acids. With V trimmed by 5 bases and J by 2 bases, 9 bases remained unmatched. CDR3 DNA: TGTGCCAGCAGCCGGACAGGGGTCCCCCAACAAGAGACCCAGTACTTC. This sequence encodes CASSRTGVPQQETQYF.

By proportion, this clonotype is large. This chain links TRBV7-2 with TRBJ2-1, with 9 bases fitting TRBD1. Trimming cost V 5 bases and J 13 bases; bases outside gene matches: 18. The CDR3 is made up of 16 amino acids. Per the germline V gene, CDR1 is SGHTA and CDR2 is FQGNSA. The CDR3 reads CASSRTGVPQQETQFF. As DNA, the CDR3 is TGTGCCAGCAGCCGGACAGGGGTCCCCCAACAAGAGACCCAGTTCTTC.

In its sample, this clonotype is medium-sized. The V call is TRBV6-1, the J call TRBJ2-1, with TRBD2 matching 7 bases. The DNA end is a closer match to TRBJ2-7, so the J assignment may be wrong. CDR3 size: 12 residues. CDR1 is MNHNS and CDR2 is SASEGT in the germline V gene. CDR3 in amino acids: CASSSSGYEQYF. CDR3 in DNA: TGTGCCAGCAGTAGTAGCGGGTACGAGCAGTACTTC.

The chain is built from TRBV12-5 and TRBJ2-7; no firm D call. Germline V gene lookup returns CDR1 LGHNT and CDR2 FRNRAP. This CDR3 comprises 13 residues. V lost 1 base to trimming and J lost 6 bases, with 10 bases between them. In DNA, the CDR3 is TGTGCTAGTGGTTTGGACCCTTCCCTCGAGCAGTACTTC. As protein: CASGLDPSLEQYF. Looking up the rest from reference TRBV12-5 and TRBJ2-7 gives the full variable domain: DARVTQTPRHKVTEMGQEVTMRCQPILGHNTVFWYRQTMMQGLELLAYFRNRAPLDDSGMPKDRFSAEMPDATLATLKIQPSEPRDSAVYFCASGLDPSLEQYFGPGTRLTVT.

This clonotype was seen only a few times. CDR3 in amino acids: CASSPNRGLGTSTGELFF. CDR3 DNA sequence: TGTGCCAGCAGCCCGAACAGGGGGCTAGGGACTAGCACCGGGGAGCTGTTTTTT. This sequence joins TRBV11-3 and TRBJ2-2; tentatively, D is TRBD1 (9 bases). The germline CDR1 and CDR2 sequences are SGHNT and YENEEA. V lost 5 bases and J lost 4, with 23 bases in between. The CDR3 runs to 18 residues.

The chain has TRBV6-5 and TRBJ2-7; TRBD1 might be the D (5 bases). CDR1 MNHEY and CDR2 SVGAGI come from the germline V gene. V lost 2 bases and J 3 bases, leaving 17 bases between the germline ends. The CDR3 runs to 16 residues. The CDR3 region has the DNA TGTGCCAGCAGTTACCTCGACAGACCCCCAGGCTACGAGCAGTACTTC. This codes for CASSYLDRPPGYEQYF.

The V gene is TRBV7-6, the J gene TRBJ2-1, with 10 bases identical to TRBD2. V dropped 5 bases and J dropped 8; count of bases not matched to a gene: 12. This CDR3 comprises 16 residues. CDR1 and CDR2 from the germline V gene are SGHVS and FNYEAQ. CDR3 sequence: CASSRHLAGVSDEQFF. The DNA for the CDR3 is TGTGCCAGCAGCCGTCATCTAGCGGGAGTTTCGGATGAGCAGTTCTTC.

This clonotype is labeled medium-sized. In DNA, the CDR3 is TGTGCCAGCAGTTTTGGGGGAACTATCCAAGAGACCCAGTACTTC. It specifies CASSFGGTIQETQYF. The chain carries TRBV12-3 or TRBV12-4 and TRBJ2-5, with D perhaps given as TRBD1 or TRBD2 (5 bases each). Deletions cut 3 bases from V and 1 base from J, with 12 bases between. The CDR3 is made up of 15 amino acids.